This T cell receptor beta chain was sequenced during a study of blood T cell repertoires in COVID-19. Study overall: Collection of acute and convalescent COVID-19 samples took place in the United States, Italy and Spain. PBMCs, B-cell-depleted T cells, or T cells were the source of the cDNA or gDNA that made up the material.

Authors' methods: By means of reference gene primer amplification, nucleated cell counts were estimated. TCRdb keeps only in-frame clones here, not all; method: immunoSEQ multiplex PCR. V, J and clone size are those of that table, while D and trimming were read from the DNA. The sample lists about 220,000 clones, roughly four fifths occurring once. The CDR3 runs to 13 residues. With 10 bases removed from V and 3 bases from J, the gap between germline ends came to 15 bases. Germline loops: CDR1 SNHLY, CDR2 FYNNEI. The chain carries TRBV2 and TRBJ1-2, with a tentative D call TRBD1 (6 bases). Sequencing was carried out using peripheral blood. The clonotype was recovered from a woman aged 55-75 years with acute or convalescent COVID-19. CDR3 bases: TGTGCCATCCGACGGGACACCTACTATGGCTACACCTTC. Residues: CAIRRDTYYGYTF. The full variable domain, in which reference TRBV2 and TRBJ1-2 provide the parts outside the CDR3, is EPEVTQTPSHQVTQMGQEVILRCVPISNHLYFYWYRQILGQKVEFLVSFYNNEISEKSEIFDDQFSVERPDGSNFTLKIRSTKLEDSAMYFCAIRRDTYYGYTFGSGTRLTVV.